One sample yielded the 15 T cell receptor beta chains listed below, sequenced in a study of somatic mutations in cytotoxic T cells in rheumatoid arthritis. Some clones are missing from TCRdb's copy, which holds only in-frame ones; the method was immunoSEQ multiplex PCR. The sample holds around 9,700 clones, about 75% seen once. The sequencing sample was made of CD8+ T cells sorted from blood. The receptors come from an adult with rheumatoid arthritis.

This clone was counted a few times. V and J are TRBV7-9 and TRBJ1-4, with D possibly being TRBD1 (6 bases). The CDR3 runs 19 residues. The germline V and J ends were trimmed by 4 bases and 1 base, with 22 bases remaining between them. Germline V gene lookup returns CDR1 SEHNR and CDR2 FQNEAQ (reference sequence). CDR3 sequence: CASSSRNYTGFGTNEKLFF. Here the CDR3 DNA reads TGTGCCAGCAGCTCCCGGAATTACACAGGGTTTGGAACTAATGAAAAACTGTTTTTT.

This clone was found a few times. The chain recombines TRBV30 with TRBJ1-5, with TRBD1 identical over 7 bases. Germline CDR1 and CDR2: GTSNPN and SVGIG (reference sequence). This CDR3 contains 14 residues. J was trimmed by 3 bases and V by 0 bases; bases with no gene match: 2. The chain's CDR3 is CAWSVGTVNQPQHF. DNA of the CDR3: TGTGCCTGGAGTGTAGGGACAGTCAATCAGCCCCAGCATTTT.

The sample holds one count of this clone. This same CDR3 is encoded by further DNA sequences in the sample. In DNA, the CDR3 is TGTGCCAGCAGTGAAGTCAAGGGGCTTTTCTTAGCGCCCTACAATGAGCAGTTCTTC. Protein: CASSEVKGLFLAPYNEQFF. The chain is built from TRBV6-1 and TRBJ2-1; D is possibly TRBD1 or TRBD2 (5 bases each). V was clipped by 1 base and J by 2 bases, with 21 bases between them. The CDR3 is 19 amino acids. Germline CDR1 MNHNS, CDR2 SASEGT.

The table lists this clone with a count of one. The V gene is TRBV28, the J gene TRBJ1-5; D unclear. V shed 7 bases and J shed 9 bases, with 13 bases lying between them. This CDR3 has 12 amino acids. Germline CDR1 is MDHEN and CDR2 is SYDVKM. Here the CDR3 reads CASTSPRGPQHF. The CDR3, as DNA: TGTGCCAGCACGAGTCCTCGGGGGCCCCAGCATTTT.

The genes are TRBV2 and TRBJ2-7; D might be TRBD1 (6 bases). Germline loops: CDR1 SNHLY, CDR2 FYNNEI. The CDR3 is 13 amino acids. Trimming removed 4 bases from V and 3 bases from J, with 10 bases in between. The CDR3 loop reads CASSGTVLYEQYF. The CDR3 nucleotides read TGTGCCAGCAGTGGGACAGTTCTCTACGAGCAGTACTTC.

V and J are TRBV6-5 and TRBJ2-1, with D unresolved. Looked up from germline, CDR1 is MNHEY and CDR2 is SVGAGI. Deletions cut 2 bases from V and 9 bases from J, with 17 bases between. This CDR3 is built from 15 residues. CDR3 sequence (DNA): TGTGCCAGCAGTTACGCAGGCTTCGTTCTTGCTGAGCAGTTCTTC. Translated, it gives CASSYAGFVLAEQFF.

This clone was seen a single time. This chain connects TRBV19 to TRBJ2-3, with 7 bases matching TRBD2. The CDR3 totals 17 residues. V was clipped by 0 bases and J by 3 bases; unmatched bases: 9. Germline CDR1 reads LNHDA; CDR2 reads SQIVND (reference sequence). CDR3 amino acids: CASSIDPAAGGTDTQYF. The CDR3 coding sequence is TGTGCCAGTAGTATAGATCCAGCAGCCGGGGGGACAGATACGCAGTATTTT.

This chain links TRBV29-1 with TRBJ2-1, with TRBD2 matching over 7 bases. This CDR3 region has 13 residues. V lost 7 bases, J lost 7 bases, and 10 bases stayed unmatched. Germline V CDR1 and CDR2: SQVTM, ANQGSEA. The CDR3 spells CSARSGGLNEQFF. CDR3 DNA sequence: TGCAGCGCCCGATCGGGGGGTTTGAATGAGCAGTTCTTC.

The chain has TRBV18 and TRBJ2-5; TRBD1 is a possible D gene (6 bases). Per the germline V gene, CDR1 is KGHSH and CDR2 is LQKENI. V gave up 3 bases and J gave up 5 bases, with 16 bases separating them. The CDR3 spans 15 residues. Here the CDR3 DNA reads TGTGCCAGCTCACCGCGAAAACAGGGCTACGAGACCCAGTACTTC. As protein: CASSPRKQGYETQYF.

In its sample, this clone is medium-sized. CDR3 residues: CASKRGASSGNTIYF. CDR3 nucleotide sequence: TGTGCCAGCAAGAGGGGCGCAAGCTCTGGAAACACCATATATTTT. The chain links TRBV9 to TRBJ1-3, with D maybe TRBD1 (5 bases). The germline gives CDR1 SGDLS, CDR2 YYNGEE. The ends were cut back, 6 bases at V and 0 bases at J, with 13 bases in the middle. The CDR3 runs to 15 residues.

The chain combines TRBV13 with TRBJ1-1; no firm D call. CDR3 size: 15 residues. Trimming shortened V by 6 bases and J by 1 base, and 15 bases separated the two germline ends. The germline CDR1 and CDR2 sequences are PRHDT and FYEKMQ (reference sequence). The CDR3 spells CASSEAQARNTEAFF. In nucleotides, the CDR3 is TGTGCCAGCAGTGAAGCTCAGGCGAGGAACACTGAAGCTTTCTTT. Based on the CDR3 plus reference TRBV13 and TRBJ1-1, the full variable domain is AAGVIQSPRHLIKEKRETATLKCYPIPRHDTVYWYQQGPGQDPQFLISFYEKMQSDKGSIPDRFSAQQFSDYHSELNMSSLELGDSALYFCASSEAQARNTEAFFGQGTRLTVV.

The V call is TRBV21-1, the J call TRBJ1-1; TRBD1 is the table's D call, not checked against the DNA. TRBV21-1 is classified as a pseudogene. The CDR3 runs 14 residues. The CDR3 DNA sequence: TGTGCCAGCAGCAAAGCCCCCGGGACAGATGAAGCTTTCTTT. It yields the protein CASSKAPGTDEAFF.

The chain has TRBV28 and TRBJ1-5; D gene unclear. Germline CDR1 and CDR2: MDHEN and SYDVKM. V was clipped by 1 base and J by 0 bases, with 4 bases between them. The CDR3 totals 14 residues. The DNA of the CDR3 is TGTGCCAGCAGTTTATTGAGTAGCAATCAGCCCCAGCATTTT. This translates into CASSLLSSNQPQHF.

The chain has TRBV2 and TRBJ2-3; 10 nucleotides line up with TRBD2. The V gene end was trimmed by 4 bases and the J gene end by 4 bases; junction bases not matched to a gene: 17. Germline V CDR1 and CDR2: SNHLY, FYNNEI. This CDR3 is 19 amino acids long. CDR3 bases: TGTGCCAGCAGTGGGCCTAGCGGGAGTTGGGGAGCTCGGGCAGATACGCAGTATTTT. It codes for CASSGPSGSWGARADTQYF.

This chain joins TRBV9 and TRBJ2-7; 8 bases map to TRBD2. Germline values: CDR1 SGDLS, CDR2 YYNGEE. V was pared by 4 bases and J by 1 base, with 4 bases of the junction left unmatched. There are 14 residues in the CDR3. The CDR3 DNA reads as TGTGCCAGCAGCCCGGGGACTAGTTCCTACGAGCAGTACTTC. Residues: CASSPGTSSYEQYF.